Sequencing of this T cell receptor (beta chain) was carried out in a study of blood T cell repertoires in COVID-19. Study summary: Some COVID-19 samples were acute and others convalescent; all came from the United States, Italy and Spain. The analysed material was cDNA or gDNA that came from T cells, B-cell-depleted T cells, or PBMCs.

The CDR3 spans 14 residues. Per the germline V gene, CDR1 is MGHRA and CDR2 is YSYEKL. V was clipped by 0 bases and J by 3 bases, with 7 bases between them. Original handling: Researchers report that nucleated cell counts were estimated from reference gene primer amplification. Here immunoSEQ multiplex PCR was the method, and the copy in TCRdb shows in-frame clones only, minus some. V, J and clone size were drawn from that table, and D and trimming were deduced from the DNA. The top ten hold less than 15% of the sample, which has roughly 200,000 clones, about 79% seen once. Sequencing was carried out using peripheral blood. The rearrangement uses TRBV4-1 and TRBJ2-3; unclear D gene. This receptor was taken from a human donor in a cohort sampled during active COVID-19. The CDR3 loop reads CASSQDAATDTQYF. The CDR3 DNA reads as TGCGCCAGCAGCCAAGATGCGGCGACAGATACGCAGTATTTT.